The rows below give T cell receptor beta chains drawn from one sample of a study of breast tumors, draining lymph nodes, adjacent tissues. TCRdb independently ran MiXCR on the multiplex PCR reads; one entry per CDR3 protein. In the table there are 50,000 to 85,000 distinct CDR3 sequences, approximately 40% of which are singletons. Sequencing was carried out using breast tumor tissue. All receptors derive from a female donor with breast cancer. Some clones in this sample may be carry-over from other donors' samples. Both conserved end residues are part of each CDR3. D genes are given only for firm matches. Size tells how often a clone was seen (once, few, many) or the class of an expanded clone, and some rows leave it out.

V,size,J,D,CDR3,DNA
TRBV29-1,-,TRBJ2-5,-,CSVNGAQEAQYF,TGCAGCGTTAACGGGGCCCAAGAGGCCCAGTACTTC
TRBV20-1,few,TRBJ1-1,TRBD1,CSAGDRTAGNTEAFF,TGCAGTGCTGGGGACAGGACGGCGGGGAACACTGAAGCTTTCTTT
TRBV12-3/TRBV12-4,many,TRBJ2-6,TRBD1,CASSPGQGEGSGANVLTF,TGTGCCAGCAGTCCGGGACAGGGGGAGGGCTCTGGGGCCAACGTCCTGACTTTC
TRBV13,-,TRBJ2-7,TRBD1,CASSFRQGYYEQCF,TGTGCCAGCAGCTTCCGACAGGGCTATTACGAGCAGTGCTTC
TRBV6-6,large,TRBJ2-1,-,CASSYNGAYNEQFF,TGTGCCAGCAGTTACAATGGGGCCTACAATGAGCAGTTCTTC
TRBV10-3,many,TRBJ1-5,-,CAISDAAGRTGQPQHF,TGTGCCATCAGTGACGCGGCAGGGAGGACGGGACAGCCCCAGCATTTT
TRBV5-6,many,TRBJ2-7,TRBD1,CASSRQGVMYEQYF,TGTGCCAGCAGCCGACAGGGGGTGATGTACGAGCAGTACTTC
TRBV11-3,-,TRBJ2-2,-,CVSMRLPHTGELSF,TGTGTCAGCATGAGACTACCCCACACCGGGGAGCTGTCTTTT
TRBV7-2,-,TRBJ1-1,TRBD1,CASSWDRAKNTEAIF,TGTGCCAGCAGCTGGGACAGGGCTAAAAACACTGAAGCTATCTTT
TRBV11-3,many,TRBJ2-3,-,CASSFTRYTQYF,TGTGCCAGCAGCTTTACTAGGTATACGCAGTATTTT
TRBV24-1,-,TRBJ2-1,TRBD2,CATSDRRLAGALTDEQFF,TGTGCCACCAGTGACCGGCGGCTAGCGGGTGCCTTAACGGATGAGCAGTTCTTC
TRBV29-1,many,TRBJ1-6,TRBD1,CSVAPETGNSPLHF,TGCAGCGTTGCACCGGAGACAGGGAATTCACCCCTCCACTTT
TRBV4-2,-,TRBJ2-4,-,CASSQGGWLAKNIQYF,TGTGCCAGCAGCCAAGGCGGGTGGCTAGCCAAAAACATTCAGTACTTC
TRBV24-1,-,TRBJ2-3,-,CPRGTDTQYF,TGTCCCCGAGGGACAGATACGCAGTATTTT
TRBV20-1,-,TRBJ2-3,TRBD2,CSATGLAREQYF,TGCAGTGCCACGGGACTAGCTAGGGAGCAGTATTTT
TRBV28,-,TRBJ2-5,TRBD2,CASSLSKLLAGEETQYF,TGTGCCAGCAGTTTATCCAAGCTTCTAGCGGGGGAAGAGACCCAGTACTTC
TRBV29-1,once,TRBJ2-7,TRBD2,CSATGTSGTEQYF,TGCAGCGCAACTGGGACTAGCGGGACCGAGCAGTACTTC